This record covers a single T cell receptor beta chain. This clonotype was observed at least ten times. Its antigen has not been determined. Base qualities are not recorded, but no much larger clone differs from it by a single base. These data are taken from a study of spatial heterogeneity in lung cancer (dated by TCRdb to the late 2010s). Background for the entire study: Beta-chain transcripts were consistently detected in greater numbers than alpha-chain transcripts, which likely reflected higher beta-chain transcript abundance. TCR transcript counts in tumor regions correlated strongly with a T cell transcriptional module score from matched bulk RNA-seq. In the raw uncorrected reads, each unique combination of TCR and UMI appeared on average more than ten times. In non-small cell lung cancer, the study made a quantitative comparison of TCR alpha and beta repertoires among multiple tumor regions, matched nontumor lung and blood. Nonsynonymous mutation counts, determined by whole-exome sequencing of tumor tissue, were related to features of the TCR repertoire. Both alpha and beta chains were TCR-sequenced in approximately 200 tumor regions, under 80 matched nontumor lung samples and roughly 50 PBMC samples obtained at surgery. Findings and caveats that apply to the study as a whole: Counts of ubiquitous and regional expanded TCRs were found to correlate with counts of ubiquitous and regional nonsynonymous mutations, respectively. TCR-seq coverage of tumor T cells was estimated at only 7% to 8% for alpha chains and 13% for beta chains. Additional single-cell paired TCR alpha and beta sequencing was considered necessary to confirm, at a functional level, the hypothesis that regional TCRs recognize regional mutations. The tumor nonsynonymous mutation count correlated with the number of expanded alpha and beta TCRs within the tumor.

The library was prepared using 5' RACE. Sequenced using a NextSeq 500. To allow correction of PCR and sequencing errors, the TCR library protocol tagged every TCR cDNA molecule with a unique molecular identifier. Under the source paper's analysis protocol: TCR identification, UMI-based error correction and CDR3 extraction were performed with Decombinator tools. TCRs above a frequency of 2 per 1,000, corresponding to the top 1% of the tumor frequency distribution, were defined as expanded. Expanded tumor TCRs were classed as regional if statistically deemed absent (corrected P<0.05) from at least one tumor region, otherwise ubiquitous. Each repertoire was subsampled 100 times to 5,000 TCRs, after which Renyi diversity was computed with the R vegan package. CDR3 similarity networks were built from amino acid triplet string-kernel similarity, with CDR3s being connected when pairwise similarity was above 0.82. Through fastp at Q25 and MiXCR, TCRdb rebuilt clones from the public reads, retaining in-frame beta chains. Every entry covers one CDR3 protein and lists the most common genes and DNA from its rows. TCRdb, not the authors, supplied the V and J calls. In all, the sample holds some 16,000 distinct CDR3 sequences, and under 7.5% of those were seen once. The ten largest clonotypes hold 15% to 20% of the sample.

The time point label of this sample denotes: sample taken at primary tumor resection. Samples were obtained from 72 patients with early-stage, untreated non-small cell lung cancer from the lung TRACERx cohort. Without any cell sorting, TCR sequencing was performed on whole RNA extracted either from tumor and nontumor lung tissue or from cryopreserved PBMC samples. Patients were selected for TCR sequencing only if sufficient RNA was available from at least two tumor regions. Before selection, tumor and adjacent nontumor lung specimens were reviewed by a lung pathologist. V has 4 bases trimmed and J has 5 bases trimmed; junction bases matching no gene number 7. In the germline V gene, CDR1 corresponds to SGHRS and CDR2 to YFSETQ. The cysteine opens and the phenylalanine closes a CDR3 of 16 amino acids. Of the read, only the CDR3 DNA is kept; its 48 bases are in frame from base 1.

Recombination linked TRBV5-1 to TRBJ2-1; a stretch of 12 junction bases matches TRBD2. The receptor was derived from a female donor with early-stage non-small cell lung cancer. This sample comprised lung tumor tissue, obtained at surgery. The CDR3: CASSPQTSGGNNEQFF. The sequence in DNA is TGCGCCAGCAGCCCCCAAACTAGCGGGGGGAACAATGAGCAGTTCTTC.